This T cell receptor (beta chain) came from a study of breast tumors, draining lymph nodes, adjacent tissues (dated by TCRdb to between 2015 and 2016). For the wider study: TCR beta repertoires were compared across tumor, adjacent nontumor tissue and axillary lymph nodes obtained from breast cancer patients. In human breast cancer, the study set out to assess how tumor, surrounding tissue and draining lymph node repertoires relate to one another and whether T cells might be exchanged between them. On the study overall, not on this receptor specifically: The conclusion that tumor T cells originate in lymph nodes was framed as consistent with a hypothesis rather than directly demonstrated. In luminal-like breast cancer, tumor and nontumor tissue repertoires resembled each other significantly more than in basal-like breast cancer. The data were judged consistent with most tumor T cells deriving from the lymph node and then expanding within tumor tissue. T-cell repertoire diversity in tumors was found to be lower than in lymph nodes but higher than in nontumor tissue, and preferential V and J gene usage was observed.

At the junction V is shortened by 3 bases and J by 6 bases, with 13 bases in between. Per the germline V gene (reference sequence), SGHKS is the CDR1 and YYEKEE is the CDR2. The CDR3 measures 14 amino acids from cysteine to phenylalanine. Only the CDR3 part of the read is kept: 42 bases, read in frame from the first base. Concerning this clonotype itself: The antigen this receptor binds is unknown. This may come from a read error, since a much larger clone is one base off.

Sequenced on an Illumina HiSeq 2000. Multiplex PCR amplification was used to build the TCR beta chain libraries. High-throughput sequencing was used to analyze the amplified TCR beta chain products. TCRdb redid the processing of the public reads, applying fastp at Q25 and MiXCR, and retained in-frame beta chains. Entries that share a CDR3 protein sequence are merged under the most common genes and DNA. For this sample there are 270,000 or so distinct CDR3 sequences; over 30% appear just once. The top ten constitute 1.1% of the sample. Lymph node samples were obtained from the axillary draining lymph nodes of breast cancer patients.

Recombination connected TRBV5-5 to TRBJ2-1; TRBD1 is a possible D gene, resting on 6 matching bases. The sequenced sample was axillary lymph node tissue. The TCR comes from a female donor with breast cancer. Some clones in this sample may be carry-over from other donors' samples. Here the CDR3 is given as CASSSRDTANEQFF. The DNA sequence reads TGTGCCAGCAGCTCCCGGGACACGGCCAATGAGCAGTTCTTC.